The 11 T cell receptor beta chains in this list originate from one sample, sequenced in a study of resident and recirculating memory T cells in vitiligo. Only in-frame clones appear in the TCRdb table, and some are missing; sequencing was by immunoSEQ multiplex PCR. The sample lists roughly 80,000 clones; just over 90% were seen once. Sequenced material: blood. The receptors shown here come from a male donor with vitiligo.

CDR3 loop: CASSFVGGENIQYF. CDR3 bases: TGTGCCAGCAGCTTTGTAGGAGGTGAAAACATTCAGTACTTC. The chain carries TRBV12-1 and TRBJ2-4; the table assigns TRBD2, which was not confirmed against the DNA. TRBV12-1 is given as a pseudogene. The CDR3 extends over 14 amino acids.

The chain's CDR3 is CASSRSQGDYGYTF. The CDR3 bases are TGTGCCAGCTCACGGTCACAGGGAGACTATGGCTACACCTTC. The chain carries TRBV18 and TRBJ1-2, with a tentative D call TRBD1 (6 bases). CDR1 KGHSH and CDR2 LQKENI come from the germline V gene. V lost 4 bases to trimming and J lost 3 bases, with 12 bases between them. This CDR3 is built from 14 residues.

The table lists this clone with a few counts. The gene calls are TRBV19 and TRBJ2-1; D uncertain. The CDR3 runs 15 residues. CDR1 and CDR2 from the germline V gene are LNHDA and SQIVND (reference sequence). The V gene lost 3 bases and the J gene lost 5 bases, with 14 bases spanning the gap. DNA for the CDR3: TGTGCCAGTAGTATTTGGATAGCACCAGACAATGAGCAGTTCTTC. Amino acids: CASSIWIAPDNEQFF.

The table lists this clone with a count of one. The gene calls are TRBV6-1 and TRBJ2-4; D gene uncertain. Germline V gene lookup returns CDR1 MNHNS and CDR2 SASEGT. The V gene lost 1 base and the J gene lost 8 bases, with 12 bases spanning the gap. This CDR3 contains 14 residues. As DNA, the CDR3 is TGTGCCAGCAGTGAAGTGGGCAGGCCCGACATTCAGTACTTC. It translates to CASSEVGRPDIQYF.

This sequence joins TRBV27 and TRBJ1-4; TRBD1 is a possible D gene (5 bases). The germline V gene has CDR1 MNHEY and CDR2 SMNVEV (reference sequence). There are 14 residues in the CDR3. V lost 4 bases to trimming and J lost 3 bases, with 9 bases between them. The CDR3 here is CASSWGGPNEKLFF. The CDR3 DNA sequence: TGTGCCAGCAGTTGGGGGGGACCTAATGAAAAACTGTTTTTT.

The V gene is TRBV11-3, the J gene TRBJ2-7, with 9 bases matching TRBD1. The germline V gene encodes CDR1 SGHNT and CDR2 YENEEA. CDR3 size: 19 residues. The V gene end was trimmed by 3 bases and the J gene end by 6 bases; junction bases not matched to a gene: 21. The CDR3 protein is CASSFSQSQMGQGGGEQYF. The DNA for the CDR3 is TGTGCCAGCAGCTTCTCTCAATCACAAATGGGACAGGGTGGCGGCGAGCAGTACTTC. The whole variable domain, filled in from reference TRBV11-3 and TRBJ2-7, reads EAGVVQSPRYKIIEKKQPVAFWCNPISGHNTLYWYLQNLGQGPELLIRYENEEAVDDSQLPKDRFSAERLKGVDSTLKIQPAELGDSAVYLCASSFSQSQMGQGGGEQYFGPGTRLTVT.

The chain uses TRBV19 and TRBJ2-7; 7 bases are a match to TRBD1. Trimming removed 4 bases from V and 3 bases from J; junction bases left unmatched: 9. Per the germline V gene, CDR1 is LNHDA and CDR2 is SQIVND (reference sequence). The CDR3 sequence is 15 residues long. This chain's CDR3 is CASSKGQFPLYEQYF. The CDR3 region has the DNA TGTGCCAGTAGTAAGGGACAGTTCCCTCTCTACGAGCAGTACTTC.

The chain carries TRBV5-1 and TRBJ2-5; D perhaps matches TRBD1 (6 bases). The CDR3 is 14 amino acids. V was shortened by 3 bases and J by 5 bases, with 14 bases between the two germline ends. Germline lookup yields CDR1 SGHRS and CDR2 YFSETQ. The CDR3 loop reads CASSSQGLGETQYF. CDR3 coding DNA: TGCGCCAGCAGCTCCCAGGGGCTGGGGGAGACCCAGTACTTC.

V usage is TRBV20-1 and J usage is TRBJ1-3, with no clear D. Trimming took off 8 bases at V and 4 bases at J, with 9 bases between the two ends. Per the germline V gene, CDR1 is DFQATT and CDR2 is SNEGSKA (reference sequence). This CDR3 is 11 amino acids long. The CDR3 loop reads CSSAIGNTIYF. Written as DNA, the CDR3 is TGCAGTAGTGCGATCGGAAACACCATATATTTT.

J is TRBJ2-2 and V is TRBV10-1; 8 nucleotides match TRBD2. The CDR3 has 15 amino acids. Germline assignment: CDR1 WNHNN and CDR2 SYGVQD (reference sequence). The trim removed 3 bases at V and 6 bases at J, leaving 6 bases unmatched. CDR3 nucleotides: TGCGCCAGCAGTGATCCAGCGGGAGTCCCCGGGGAGCTGTTTTTT. Its protein product is CASSDPAGVPGELFF.

The chain has TRBV2 and TRBJ2-7; D might be TRBD1 (6 bases). Germline CDR1 reads SNHLY; CDR2 reads FYNNEI. Trimming took off 9 bases at V and 6 bases at J, with 15 bases between the two ends. This CDR3 has 12 residues. The CDR3 reads CASTLQGGEQYF. The CDR3 DNA reads TGTGCCAGTACTCTACAGGGCGGCGAGCAGTACTTC. The entire variable domain, with the rest obtained from reference TRBV2 and TRBJ2-7, is as follows: EPEVTQTPSHQVTQMGQEVILRCVPISNHLYFYWYRQILGQKVEFLVSFYNNEISEKSEIFDDQFSVERPDGSNFTLKIRSTKLEDSAMYFCASTLQGGEQYFGPGTRLTVT.